One and the same sample provided the 24 T cell receptor beta chains below, sequenced in a study of molecular identifiers for immune sequencing clone quantification. TCRdb independently ran MiXCR on the PCR reads; one entry per CDR3 protein. This repertoire shows under 600,000 distinct CDR3 sequences, about 25% found once; its top ten account for around 0.76%. The sequencing sample was made of naive CD8+ T cells from blood, with Jurkat cell RNA spiked in. As to subset: FACS-sorted CD8+CD4-CCR7+CD45RA+ naive T cells. The receptors stem from a human donor in good health. Some libraries in this study had Jurkat cell RNA spiked in.

The CDR3 DNA reads TGCAGTGCTAGCGGGTCGGATAGCGGGAGCAAAAGTATCGCCTACAATGAGCAGTTCTTC. This encodes CSASGSDSGSKSIAYNEQFF. The gene calls are TRBV20-1 and TRBJ2-1, with 9 bases identical to TRBD2. The J segment lost 2 bases and the V segment lost 3 bases, leaving 20 bases of the junction unmatched. Germline V gives CDR1 DFQATT, CDR2 SNEGSKA (reference sequence). The CDR3 has 20 amino acids.

A remark on this clonotype: A much bigger clone sits one base away, suggesting this may be a read error. The rearrangement uses TRBV20-1 and TRBJ2-5; tentative D call: TRBD2 (5 bases). The length of the CDR3 is 15 residues. V gave up 5 bases and J gave up 4 bases, with 20 bases separating them. The germline V gene has CDR1 DFQATT and CDR2 SNEGSKA (reference sequence). In nucleotides, the CDR3 is TGCAGTGCTTTCATCGAACTAGACCTCGCAGAGACCCAGTACTTC. Amino acid sequence: CSAFIELDLAETQYF.

This clonotype was found a few times. The chain joins TRBV12-3 or TRBV12-4 to TRBJ1-1; TRBD1 might be the D (5 bases). Trimming took 6 bases from V and 4 from J, leaving 12 bases between them. The CDR3 has 13 residues. The CDR3 DNA follows: TGTGCCAGCAGCTGGGTAGGGGCCACTGAAGCTTTCTTT. It is translated as CASSWVGATEAFF.

V gene TRBV20-1 combines with J gene TRBJ2-1; D may correspond to TRBD1 or TRBD2 (5 bases each). The V gene's germline CDR1 is DFQATT and CDR2 SNEGSKA (reference sequence). The CDR3 contains 18 residues. Between the trimmed V and J ends, which lost 0 bases and 6 bases, there was a span of 24 bases. CDR3 sequence (DNA): TGCAGTGCTAGAGATGGGACGTTTTCAGTAAGTGCGAGCAATGAGCAGTTCTTC. It specifies CSARDGTFSVSASNEQFF.

This clonotype was picked up many times. V and J are TRBV7-9 and TRBJ2-7, with 11 bases aligning to TRBD2. The CDR3 length is 15 residues. V lost 4 bases, J lost 5 bases, and 7 bases stayed unmatched. From germline, CDR1 is SEHNR and CDR2 FQNEAQ (reference sequence). For the CDR3, the DNA is TGTGCCAGCAGCTCCACTAGCGGGGGTGGCAACGAGCAGTACTTC. It specifies CASSSTSGGGNEQYF.

The V call is TRBV20-1, the J call TRBJ2-7; D is unresolved. The CDR3 runs to 14 residues. CDR1 DFQATT and CDR2 SNEGSKA come from the germline V gene (reference sequence). V was pared by 1 base and J by 3 bases, with 13 bases between. The CDR3 coding sequence is TGCAGTGCTAGAGCCCCAACGTGGGTCTACGAGCAGTACTTC. It specifies CSARAPTWVYEQYF.

As concerns this clonotype: Its ends do not fully match the called genes, so a read error is possible. The genes are TRBV7-2 and TRBJ2-3; 8 bases line up with TRBD1. This CDR3 region has 17 residues. CDR1 and CDR2 from the germline V gene are SGHTA and FQGNSA. The CDR3 DNA sequence: TGTGCCAGCAGCTCAAATAACAGGGGGTTCAGCACAGCTACGCAGTATTTT. Translation: CASSSNNRGFSTATQYF.

This clonotype was counted a few times. The gene calls are TRBV19 and TRBJ1-5; no clear D. CDR1 is LNHDA and CDR2 is SQIVND in the germline V gene (reference sequence). This CDR3 is built from 16 residues. V was cut by 1 base and J by 1 base, with 11 bases left in between. CDR3 nucleotides: TGTGCCAGTAGTATAGCCCTTGGAAGAAGCAATCAGCCCCAGCATTTT. Translation: CASSIALGRSNQPQHF. Variable domain in full (rest from reference TRBV19 and TRBJ1-5): DGGITQSPKYLFRKEGQNVTLSCEQNLNHDAMYWYRQDPGQGLRLIYYSQIVNDFQKGDIAEGYSVSREKKESFPLTVTSAQKNPTAFYLCASSIALGRSNQPQHFGDGTRLSIL.

This clonotype was seen many times. The V and J genes are TRBV4-1 and TRBJ1-6; D ambiguous. Per the germline V gene, CDR1 is MGHRA and CDR2 is YSYEKL. The CDR3 loop spans 14 amino acids. V gave up 5 bases and J gave up 7 bases, with 12 bases separating them. The CDR3 here is CASSSRDENSPLHF. CDR3 coding DNA: TGCGCCAGCAGCTCCCGAGACGAGAATTCACCCCTCCACTTT.

Ten or more counts support this clonotype. The gene calls are TRBV28 and TRBJ2-7, with D perhaps assigned TRBD1 or TRBD2 (6 bases each). Trimming pared 4 bases from V and 6 bases from J, leaving 13 bases between. Germline loops: CDR1 MDHEN, CDR2 SYDVKM. The CDR3 extends over 13 amino acids. The CDR3 spells CASSSRGLGEQYF. CDR3 sequence (DNA): TGTGCCAGCAGTTCTCGGGGGCTAGGCGAGCAGTACTTC.

This clonotype has more than one count but fewer than ten. The gene calls are TRBV7-2 and TRBJ2-7; a possible D gene is TRBD1 (5 bases). Germline V CDR1 and CDR2: SGHTA, FQGNSA. The CDR3 has 15 amino acids. The germline V and J ends were trimmed by 4 bases and 1 base, with 14 bases remaining between them. CDR3 sequence reads: CASSSTGQPSYEQYF. The CDR3 region has the DNA TGTGCCAGCAGCTCCACCGGACAACCATCCTACGAGCAGTACTTC.

This clonotype was picked up many times. The V and J genes are TRBV27 and TRBJ1-3; D is uncertain. CDR3 size: 14 residues. CDR1 is MNHEY and CDR2 is SMNVEV in the germline V gene (reference sequence). Trimming cost V 5 bases and J 0 bases, with 8 bases left between them. The CDR3 region has the DNA TGTGCCAGCAGTCCGTCCTTCTCTGGAAACACCATATATTTT. Encoded protein: CASSPSFSGNTIYF.

This clonotype was observed many times. The chain links TRBV7-9 to TRBJ2-5; unclear D gene. The CDR3 runs 15 residues. The V gene's germline CDR1 is SEHNR and CDR2 FQNEAQ (reference sequence). Deletions cut 2 bases from V and 2 bases from J, with 12 bases between. CDR3 DNA sequence: TGTGCCAGCAGCTTACTTTTAGGAGATCAAGAGACCCAGTACTTC. It yields the protein CASSLLLGDQETQYF.

The chain uses TRBV6-6 and TRBJ2-3; a possible D gene is TRBD2 (7 bases). Between the trimmed V and J ends, which lost 5 bases and 2 bases, there was a span of 20 bases. This CDR3 has 17 amino acids. Germline V gene lookup returns CDR1 MNHNY and CDR2 SVGAGI (reference sequence). CDR3 loop: CASSPRGGAHTTDTQYF. In DNA form, the CDR3 reads TGTGCCAGCAGTCCAAGGGGGGGGGCCCACACCACAGATACGCAGTATTTT.

Of note for this clonotype: This could be a read error, since a much larger clone is one nucleotide away. This sequence joins TRBV6-1 and TRBJ2-7; 9 bases align to TRBD2. V was pared by 4 bases and J by 4 bases, with 2 bases of the junction left unmatched. CDR1 MNHNS and CDR2 SASEGT come from the germline V gene. The CDR3 spans 13 residues. The CDR3 sequence is CASSATSGYEQYF. DNA of the CDR3: TGTGCCAGCAGTGCCACTAGCGGGTACGAGCAGTACTTC.

This clonotype came up a few times. The V gene is TRBV20-1, the J gene TRBJ1-2, with 7 positions matching TRBD1. Germline trimming cut 0 bases from V and 2 bases from J; bases unmatched to any gene: 9. CDR3 length: 16 amino acids. CDR1 and CDR2 (germline): DFQATT, SNEGSKA (reference sequence). In DNA, the CDR3 is TGCAGTGCTAGAGACCACGACAGGGCCTGGAACTATGGCTACACCTTC. Residues: CSARDHDRAWNYGYTF.

This clonotype was found a few times. The V and J genes are TRBV19 and TRBJ2-1; no definite D call. Trimming cost V 1 base and J 0 bases, with 13 bases left between them. CDR1 and CDR2 from the germline V gene are LNHDA and SQIVND (reference sequence). The CDR3 runs 17 residues. This CDR3 reads CASSIGIGQSSYNEQFF. The CDR3 nucleotides are TGTGCCAGTAGTATAGGAATCGGGCAGAGCTCCTACAATGAGCAGTTCTTC. The full variable domain, its missing parts supplied by reference TRBV19 and TRBJ2-1, is DGGITQSPKYLFRKEGQNVTLSCEQNLNHDAMYWYRQDPGQGLRLIYYSQIVNDFQKGDIAEGYSVSREKKESFPLTVTSAQKNPTAFYLCASSIGIGQSSYNEQFFGPGTRLTVL.

This clonotype was picked up a small number of times. J is TRBJ2-3 and V is TRBV6-2 or TRBV6-3; 9 bases are a match to TRBD2. The trim removed 7 bases at V and 6 bases at J, leaving 11 bases unmatched. This CDR3 is built from 15 residues. CDR1 MNHEY and CDR2 SVGEGT come from the germline V gene. CDR3 in amino acids: CASTHGTSRDDTQYF. CDR3 nucleotides: TGTGCCAGCACCCACGGGACTAGCAGGGACGATACGCAGTATTTT.

The chain is built from TRBV29-1 and TRBJ2-7, with TRBD2 matching 12 bases. The germline gives CDR1 SQVTM, CDR2 ANQGSEA. The CDR3 consists of 18 residues. V lost 2 bases, J lost 2 bases, and 13 bases stayed unmatched. As DNA, the CDR3 is TGCAGCGTTGAATTTCTAGCGGGAGGGTCACAGAAACCCTACGAGCAGTACTTC. Translated: CSVEFLAGGSQKPYEQYF.

The rearrangement joins TRBV24-1 to TRBJ2-2; D not resolved. CDR1 and CDR2 (germline): KGHDR, SFDVKD. V was trimmed by 4 bases and J by 0 bases, leaving 5 bases between them. This CDR3 has 14 residues. CDR3 in DNA: TGTGCCACCAGTGACCTTACGAACACCGGGGAGCTGTTTTTT. This sequence encodes CATSDLTNTGELFF.

The V and J genes are TRBV20-1 and TRBJ1-6; no firm D call. There are 14 residues in the CDR3. The germline gives CDR1 DFQATT, CDR2 SNEGSKA (reference sequence). V gave up 0 bases and J gave up 6 bases, with 9 bases separating them. The CDR3 sequence is CSAREVDFNSPLHF. CDR3 DNA sequence: TGCAGTGCTAGAGAGGTAGACTTTAATTCACCCCTCCACTTT.

This clonotype was observed a few times. The genes are TRBV6-2 or TRBV6-3 and TRBJ1-2; D is perhaps TRBD1 (5 bases). The germline gives CDR1 MNHEY, CDR2 SVGEGT. The germline V and J ends were trimmed by 0 bases and 3 bases, with 11 bases remaining between them. CDR3 length: 15 residues. The CDR3 region has the DNA TGTGCCAGCAGTTACTCTCGGGACGGCTACTATGGCTACACCTTC. This codes for CASSYSRDGYYGYTF.

This clonotype has only one observation. The J gene is TRBJ2-7, the V gene TRBV5-1; D uncertain. This CDR3 is 12 amino acids long. V lost 4 bases to trimming and J lost 6 bases, with 11 bases between them. Germline V CDR1 and CDR2: SGHRS, YFSETQ. CDR3 residues: CASSLDGSEQYF. The CDR3 DNA follows: TGCGCCAGCAGCCTGGACGGTTCCGAGCAGTACTTC.

This clonotype was seen a few times. The chain joins TRBV24-1 to TRBJ2-7, with unresolved D. V lost 2 bases, J lost 7 bases, and 17 bases lay in between. The CDR3 runs to 15 residues. Germline values: CDR1 KGHDR, CDR2 SFDVKD. The CDR3 DNA reads as TGTGCCACCAGTGATTCAGGCAGGAACTTTGGGGAGCAGTACTTC. It translates to CATSDSGRNFGEQYF.